A selection of T cell receptor beta chains follows, all from one sample in a study of metastatic and nonmetastatic thyroid tumors. TCRdb reprocessed the PCR reads using MiXCR. The sample includes about 20,000 clones, 15% to 19% of them seen just once. The sequencing sample was made of blood. The receptors were sampled from a female donor with papillary thyroid cancer or a benign thyroid nodule (not recorded which). Some clones in this sample may be carry-over from other donors' samples. CDR3s include the opening cysteine and the closing phenylalanine or tryptophan. The D gene is left open where the match is weak. Rows may omit the clone size; those that give it use once, few, many or a size class.

CDR3 DNA: TGCGCCAGCAGCTTGGGGGGACAGGGGGCCTACGAGCAGTACTTC
CDR3 protein: CASSLGGQGAYEQYF
D gene: TRBD1
clone size: many
V gene: TRBV5-1
J gene: TRBJ2-7

CDR3 DNA: TGTGCCAGCGCACCTCTCGGCGGGAGAACCTGGCTCGAGATCCAGTACTTC
CDR3 protein: CASAPLGGRTWLEIQYF
D gene: TRBD2
clone size: few
V gene: TRBV12-3/TRBV12-4
J gene: TRBJ2-5

CDR3 DNA: TGTGCCAGCAGCTTGCTAGCGGAGAGTAAGACCCAGTACTTC
CDR3 protein: CASSLLAESKTQYF
D gene: TRBD2
clone size: medium-sized
V gene: TRBV6-1
J gene: TRBJ2-5

CDR3 DNA: TGTGCCAGCAGTAGCAGGGTTAACTATGGCTACACCTTC
CDR3 protein: CASSSRVNYGYTF
D gene: .
clone size: many
V gene: TRBV7-2
J gene: TRBJ1-2

CDR3 DNA: TGTGCCAGCTCACCAGAAACAGGGTCTGAGACCCAGTACTTC
CDR3 protein: CASSPETGSETQYF
D gene: .
clone size: .
V gene: TRBV18
J gene: TRBJ2-5

CDR3 DNA: TGTGCCACCAGCGCTACAGGGAACAATGAGCAGTTCTTC
CDR3 protein: CATSATGNNEQFF
D gene: .
clone size: .
V gene: TRBV15
J gene: TRBJ2-1

CDR3 DNA: TGTGCCAGCAGCTCCCGCGAGAGGACTCTCTACGAGCAGTACTTC
CDR3 protein: CASSSRERTLYEQYF
D gene: .
clone size: .
V gene: TRBV6-1
J gene: TRBJ2-7

CDR3 DNA: TGTGCCAGCAGTTTGGGAGCGGGAGCCTACAATGAGCAGTTCTTC
CDR3 protein: CASSLGAGAYNEQFF
D gene: TRBD2
clone size: many
V gene: TRBV12-3/TRBV12-4
J gene: TRBJ2-1

CDR3 DNA: TGTGCCAGCTCACCAGCTAGACAGGGAGGAAATGAAAAACTGTTTTTT
CDR3 protein: CASSPARQGGNEKLFF
D gene: TRBD1
clone size: few
V gene: TRBV18
J gene: TRBJ1-4

CDR3 DNA: TGCAGTGCTGCCGGGTCCCCGGGCGAGCAGTACTTC
CDR3 protein: CSAAGSPGEQYF
D gene: .
clone size: many
V gene: TRBV20-1
J gene: TRBJ2-7

CDR3 DNA: TGCGCCAGCAGCCTCCTAGCGGGTATGGGAACAGATACGCAGTATTTT
CDR3 protein: CASSLLAGMGTDTQYF
D gene: TRBD2
clone size: .
V gene: TRBV4-3
J gene: TRBJ2-3

CDR3 DNA: TGCAGTGCTATAGAATGGGGAACGGAAAGGACCCCCTACGAGCAGTACTTC
CDR3 protein: CSAIEWGTERTPYEQYF
D gene: .
clone size: many
V gene: TRBV20-1
J gene: TRBJ2-7

CDR3 DNA: TGTGCCAGCTCACTGGGGCGTTCGAACACTGAAGCTTTCTTT
CDR3 protein: CASSLGRSNTEAFF
D gene: .
clone size: few
V gene: TRBV18
J gene: TRBJ1-1

CDR3 DNA: TGTGCCAGCAGAACCGGACAGGGGTTCAGTGGAAACACCATATATTTT
CDR3 protein: CASRTGQGFSGNTIYF
D gene: TRBD1
clone size: medium-sized
V gene: TRBV28
J gene: TRBJ1-3

CDR3 DNA: TGTGCCAGCATCAATTTACGGATGGAGACCCAGTACTTC
CDR3 protein: CASINLRMETQYF
D gene: .
clone size: many
V gene: TRBV7-8
J gene: TRBJ2-5

CDR3 DNA: TGTGCCAGCTCACCACGGGAGTATTTCTATGGCTACACCTTC
CDR3 protein: CASSPREYFYGYTF
D gene: .
clone size: many
V gene: TRBV18
J gene: TRBJ1-2

CDR3 DNA: TGTGCCAGCAGCGTCCACCAGGGACCGACGTGGAATTCACCCCTCCACTTT
CDR3 protein: CASSVHQGPTWNSPLHF
D gene: .
clone size: many
V gene: TRBV9
J gene: TRBJ1-6

CDR3 DNA: TGTGCCAGCAGTGAAAGGGACACCGGGGAGCTGTTTTTT
CDR3 protein: CASSERDTGELFF
D gene: .
clone size: medium-sized
V gene: TRBV6-1
J gene: TRBJ2-2

CDR3 DNA: TGTGCCAGCAGTTCGGGAAGCACTAATGAAAAACTGTTTTTT
CDR3 protein: CASSSGSTNEKLFF
D gene: .
clone size: medium-sized
V gene: TRBV28
J gene: TRBJ1-4

CDR3 DNA: TGTGCCAGCAGCTCGGGGGGACAGGGGGGCACAGATACGCAGTATTTT
CDR3 protein: CASSSGGQGGTDTQYF
D gene: TRBD1
clone size: few
V gene: TRBV5-1
J gene: TRBJ2-3

CDR3 DNA: TGTGCCAGCAGCCAAAGGGACAGGGGGGAAAAACTGTTTTTT
CDR3 protein: CASSQRDRGEKLFF
D gene: TRBD1
clone size: many
V gene: TRBV3-1
J gene: TRBJ1-4

CDR3 DNA: TGCAGCGTTGAGGGACTAGTTGGTTTTAATGAGCAGTTCTTC
CDR3 protein: CSVEGLVGFNEQFF
D gene: TRBD2
clone size: many
V gene: TRBV29-1
J gene: TRBJ2-1

CDR3 DNA: TGTGCCAGCACCGAAGGTGGTAGCGGGAGTGACGAGCAGTACTTC
CDR3 protein: CASTEGGSGSDEQYF
D gene: TRBD2
clone size: few
V gene: TRBV6-1
J gene: TRBJ2-7

CDR3 DNA: TGTGCCAGCAGCCTCCTAACTAGCGGGGCCACAGATACGCAGTATTTT
CDR3 protein: CASSLLTSGATDTQYF
D gene: TRBD2
clone size: many
V gene: TRBV4-2
J gene: TRBJ2-3

CDR3 DNA: TGTGCCAGCAGCGTAACAGGGTTAGAACGGTATGGCTACACCTTC
CDR3 protein: CASSVTGLERYGYTF
D gene: .
clone size: .
V gene: TRBV7-2
J gene: TRBJ1-2

CDR3 DNA: TGTGCCAGCAGTTTTGGGGGGCCCGGGGATACGCAGTATTTT
CDR3 protein: CASSFGGPGDTQYF
D gene: .
clone size: few
V gene: TRBV12-3/TRBV12-4
J gene: TRBJ2-3

CDR3 DNA: TGTGCCAGCACCCTGGGAGGCTCCTACAATGAGCAGTTCTTC
CDR3 protein: CASTLGGSYNEQFF
D gene: .
clone size: many
V gene: TRBV7-3
J gene: TRBJ2-1

CDR3 DNA: TGTGCCAGCAGCTCCCCTCGGAGCGGTCAGCAAGAGACCCAGTACTTC
CDR3 protein: CASSSPRSGQQETQYF
D gene: .
clone size: .
V gene: TRBV7-9
J gene: TRBJ2-5

CDR3 DNA: TGCAGTGCTAGAGAGGTCTCGGTGGCTTTCTTT
CDR3 protein: CSAREVSVAFF
D gene: .
clone size: .
V gene: TRBV20-1
J gene: TRBJ1-1

CDR3 DNA: TGCAGTGCTAGATCCGGGACAGGGGTATCAGATACGCAGTATTTT
CDR3 protein: CSARSGTGVSDTQYF
D gene: TRBD1
clone size: many
V gene: TRBV20-1
J gene: TRBJ2-3

CDR3 DNA: TGTGCCAGCAGTCACGACAGCGAGGGAGCAGGAAACACCATATATTTT
CDR3 protein: CASSHDSEGAGNTIYF
D gene: .
clone size: many
V gene: TRBV12-3/TRBV12-4
J gene: TRBJ1-3

CDR3 DNA: TGTGCCAGCAGTGATAGTCGTCGGGGCAACGAAAAACTGTTTTTT
CDR3 protein: CASSDSRRGNEKLFF
D gene: .
clone size: many
V gene: TRBV25-1
J gene: TRBJ1-4

CDR3 DNA: TGTGCCAGCAGTCCCCGGGGACTAGCGGCGAACACCGGGGAGCTGTTTTTT
CDR3 protein: CASSPRGLAANTGELFF
D gene: TRBD2
clone size: many
V gene: TRBV6-2/TRBV6-3
J gene: TRBJ2-2

CDR3 DNA: TGTGCCAGCAGTCCCGGGACAGCTAAAGAAAAACTGTTTTTT
CDR3 protein: CASSPGTAKEKLFF
D gene: TRBD1
clone size: medium-sized
V gene: TRBV28
J gene: TRBJ1-4

CDR3 DNA: TGTGCCAGCAGCCACCTTAGCTTCAGCTCCTACGAGCAGTACTTC
CDR3 protein: CASSHLSFSSYEQYF
D gene: .
clone size: many
V gene: TRBV11-2
J gene: TRBJ2-7

CDR3 DNA: TGTGCCAGCAATAGCCCCGTTGCTAGCAATCAGCCCCAGCATTTT
CDR3 protein: CASNSPVASNQPQHF
D gene: .
clone size: medium-sized
V gene: TRBV28
J gene: TRBJ1-5

CDR3 DNA: TGCGCCAGCAGCCAATTTGGGGCGGGAGGTATTTACAATGAGCAGTTCTTC
CDR3 protein: CASSQFGAGGIYNEQFF
D gene: TRBD2
clone size: many
V gene: TRBV4-3
J gene: TRBJ2-1

CDR3 DNA: TGCAGTGCTAGAGGTTCGGCGGGAGAGGGGTTCGGGGAGCTGTTTTTT
CDR3 protein: CSARGSAGEGFGELFF
D gene: TRBD2
clone size: many
V gene: TRBV20-1
J gene: TRBJ2-2

CDR3 DNA: TGTGCCAGCAGCTTGGAGGGCGGGAGGGCCGGTGAGCAGTTCTTC
CDR3 protein: CASSLEGGRAGEQFF
D gene: TRBD2
clone size: .
V gene: TRBV5-4
J gene: TRBJ2-1

CDR3 DNA: TGCAGTGCTAGAGGCAATAGCGGTAGCACAGATACGCAGTATTTT
CDR3 protein: CSARGNSGSTDTQYF
D gene: .
clone size: many
V gene: TRBV20-1
J gene: TRBJ2-3

CDR3 DNA: TGTGCCATCCCCCTACAGACTAGCGGGATTGCAGATACGCAGTATTTT
CDR3 protein: CAIPLQTSGIADTQYF
D gene: TRBD2
clone size: .
V gene: TRBV6-1
J gene: TRBJ2-3

CDR3 DNA: TGTGCCAGCAGTTCCCCGGCCGCGACAGGGGGATATGGCTACACCTTC
CDR3 protein: CASSSPAATGGYGYTF
D gene: TRBD1
clone size: .
V gene: TRBV28
J gene: TRBJ1-2

CDR3 DNA: TGTGCCAGCAGTTACGGGGCCCAAGAGACCCATTACTTC
CDR3 protein: CASSYGAQETHYF
D gene: .
clone size: few
V gene: TRBV6-5
J gene: TRBJ2-5

CDR3 DNA: TGTGCCAGCAGACGGGACACCACAGATACGCAGTATTTT
CDR3 protein: CASRRDTTDTQYF
D gene: .
clone size: medium-sized
V gene: TRBV6-1
J gene: TRBJ2-3

CDR3 DNA: TGTGCCAGCTCCCCACAGGGGGCGCAGCGATCACCCCTCCACTTC
CDR3 protein: CASSPQGAQRSPLHF
D gene: TRBD1
clone size: few
V gene: TRBV27
J gene: TRBJ1-6

CDR3 DNA: TGCAGTGCCGATCGGGGGGGCTATGGCTACACCTTC
CDR3 protein: CSADRGGYGYTF
D gene: .
clone size: many
V gene: TRBV20-1
J gene: TRBJ1-2

CDR3 DNA: TGTGCCTGGAGTGTCGGCGGGACCACTGAAGCTTTCTTT
CDR3 protein: CAWSVGGTTEAFF
D gene: .
clone size: .
V gene: TRBV30
J gene: TRBJ1-1

CDR3 DNA: TGCGCCAGCAGCCAAGGGTGGCAGGGGGCAGGGTATGGCTACACCTTC
CDR3 protein: CASSQGWQGAGYGYTF
D gene: TRBD1
clone size: many
V gene: TRBV4-1
J gene: TRBJ1-2

CDR3 DNA: TGTGCCAGCAGCTACCTGACTAGCGGGGGCACAGATACGCAGTATTTT
CDR3 protein: CASSYLTSGGTDTQYF
D gene: TRBD2
clone size: many
V gene: TRBV7-3
J gene: TRBJ2-3

CDR3 DNA: TGTGCCAGCAGTTACGGGGCGGCAACTAATGAAAAACTGTTTTTT
CDR3 protein: CASSYGAATNEKLFF
D gene: .
clone size: few
V gene: TRBV6-4
J gene: TRBJ1-4

CDR3 DNA: TGTGCCAGCAGCCTAGGGACCCCTTACGAGCAGTACTTC
CDR3 protein: CASSLGTPYEQYF
D gene: .
clone size: many
V gene: TRBV11-2
J gene: TRBJ2-7

CDR3 DNA: TGTGCCAGCAGCTTATTCGCCTTGGTTGACACCTTC
CDR3 protein: CASSLFALVDTF
D gene: .
clone size: many
V gene: TRBV7-8
J gene: TRBJ1-2

CDR3 DNA: TGTGCCAGCAGCTTAAAAGGGGATGAAGCTTTCTTT
CDR3 protein: CASSLKGDEAFF
D gene: .
clone size: many
V gene: TRBV7-2
J gene: TRBJ1-1

CDR3 DNA: TGTGCCAGCAGTTTTTTGAGGGGGCGAGGAGCTTTCTTT
CDR3 protein: CASSFLRGRGAFF
D gene: TRBD1
clone size: medium-sized
V gene: TRBV28
J gene: TRBJ1-1